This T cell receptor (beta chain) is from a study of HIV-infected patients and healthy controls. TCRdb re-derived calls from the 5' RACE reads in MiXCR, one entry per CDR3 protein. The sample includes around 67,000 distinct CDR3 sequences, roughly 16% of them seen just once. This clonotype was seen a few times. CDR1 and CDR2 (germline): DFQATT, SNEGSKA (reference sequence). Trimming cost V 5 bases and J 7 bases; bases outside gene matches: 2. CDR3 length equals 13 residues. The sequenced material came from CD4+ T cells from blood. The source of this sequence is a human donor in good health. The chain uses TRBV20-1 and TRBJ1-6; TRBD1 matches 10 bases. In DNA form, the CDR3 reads TGCAGTGCTGGGACAGGGGTCAATTCACCCCTCCACTTT. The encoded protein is CSAGTGVNSPLHF.